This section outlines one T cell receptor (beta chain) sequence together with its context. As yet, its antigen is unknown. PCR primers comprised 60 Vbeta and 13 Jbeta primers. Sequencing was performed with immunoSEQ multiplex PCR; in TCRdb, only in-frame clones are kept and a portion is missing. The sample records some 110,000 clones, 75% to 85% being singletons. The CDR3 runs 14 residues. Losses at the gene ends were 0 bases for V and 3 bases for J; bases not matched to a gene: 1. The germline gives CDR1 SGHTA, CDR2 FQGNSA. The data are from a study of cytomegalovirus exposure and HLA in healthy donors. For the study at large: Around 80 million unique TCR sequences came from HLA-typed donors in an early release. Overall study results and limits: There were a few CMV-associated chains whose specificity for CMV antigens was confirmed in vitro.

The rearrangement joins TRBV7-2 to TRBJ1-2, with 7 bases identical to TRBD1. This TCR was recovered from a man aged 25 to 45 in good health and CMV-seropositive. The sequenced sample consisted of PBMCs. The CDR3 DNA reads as TGTGCCAGCAGCTTAGCCGGGACAGACTATGGCTACACCTTC. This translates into CASSLAGTDYGYTF.